This TCR beta chain was captured by sequencing in a study of shared clonotypes between healthy human individuals. Per the germline V gene, CDR1 is MNHEY and CDR2 is SMNVEV (reference sequence). The ends were cut back, 6 bases at V and 0 bases at J, with 20 bases in the middle. CDR3 length equals 17 residues. Concerning this clone: Its target is unknown.

The sorted-subset replicate PCRs were given around 200 ng DNA, which is roughly 30,000 T cell genomes. Using immunoSEQ multiplex PCR, the repertoire was profiled, and TCRdb retains in-frame clones only, with some absent. The table lists roughly 2.2 million clones, 85% to 95% of them singletons. Regarding the study as a whole: Deeper or shallower sequencing was expected to change how clonotypes are shared among donors.

The chain links TRBV27 to TRBJ1-2; weak D call: TRBD1 (5 bases). Sample: naive CD4+ T cells from PBMCs. Subset meaning: CD45RA+ positively selected. The TCR originated in a man younger than 35 in good health. Some clones in this sample may be carry-over from other donors' samples. The CDR3 loop is CASRLMGLTDANYGYTF. The CDR3 DNA reads TGTGCCAGCAGACTCATGGGACTGACTGACGCTAACTATGGCTACACCTTC.